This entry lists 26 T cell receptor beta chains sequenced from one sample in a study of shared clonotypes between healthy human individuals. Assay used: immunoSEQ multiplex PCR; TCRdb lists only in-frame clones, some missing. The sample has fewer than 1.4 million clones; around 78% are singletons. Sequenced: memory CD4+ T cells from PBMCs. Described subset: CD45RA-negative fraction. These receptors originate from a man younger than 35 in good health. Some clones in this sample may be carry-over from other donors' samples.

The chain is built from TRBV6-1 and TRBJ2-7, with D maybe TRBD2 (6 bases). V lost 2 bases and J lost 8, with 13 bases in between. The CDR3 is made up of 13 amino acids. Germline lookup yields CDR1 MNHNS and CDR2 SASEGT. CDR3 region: CASSEKGGTKQYF. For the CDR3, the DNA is TGTGCCAGCAGTGAAAAGGGAGGAACGAAGCAGTACTTC.

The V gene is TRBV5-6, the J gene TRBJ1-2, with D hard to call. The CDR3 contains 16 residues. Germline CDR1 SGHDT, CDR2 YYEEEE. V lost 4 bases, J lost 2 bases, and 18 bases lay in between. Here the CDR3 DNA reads TGTGCCAGCAGCCCCGTCCGCCTGACGGGGAACTATGGCTACACCTTC. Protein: CASSPVRLTGNYGYTF.

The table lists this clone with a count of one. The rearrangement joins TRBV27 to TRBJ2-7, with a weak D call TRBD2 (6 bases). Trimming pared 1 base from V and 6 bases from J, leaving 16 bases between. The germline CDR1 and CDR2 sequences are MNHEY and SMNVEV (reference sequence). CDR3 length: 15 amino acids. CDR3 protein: CASSLWGTRDGEQYF. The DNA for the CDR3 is TGTGCCAGCAGTTTATGGGGGACGCGGGACGGCGAGCAGTACTTC.

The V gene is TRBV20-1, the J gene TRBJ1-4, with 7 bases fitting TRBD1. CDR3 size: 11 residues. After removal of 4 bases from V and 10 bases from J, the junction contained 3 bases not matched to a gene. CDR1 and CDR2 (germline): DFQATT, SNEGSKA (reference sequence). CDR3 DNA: TGCAGTGCTACGCAGGGGGTAAAACTGTTTTTT. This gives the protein CSATQGVKLFF.

The CDR3 sequence: CAWAALKGSHGDEQFF. As DNA, the CDR3 is TGTGCCTGGGCGGCGCTCAAGGGGTCGCATGGCGATGAGCAGTTCTTC. The gene calls are TRBV30 and TRBJ2-1; TRBD1 is a possible D gene (5 bases). The CDR3 has 16 residues. Germline V lookup: CDR1 GTSNPN, CDR2 SVGIG (reference sequence). The V gene lost 5 bases and the J gene lost 8 bases, with 25 bases spanning the gap.

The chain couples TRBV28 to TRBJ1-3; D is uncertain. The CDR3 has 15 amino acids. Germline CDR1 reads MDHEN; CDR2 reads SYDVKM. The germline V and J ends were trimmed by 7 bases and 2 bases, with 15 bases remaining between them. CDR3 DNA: TGTGCCAGCATTAGCTCGTCCGATACTGGAAACACCATATATTTT. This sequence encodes CASISSSDTGNTIYF.

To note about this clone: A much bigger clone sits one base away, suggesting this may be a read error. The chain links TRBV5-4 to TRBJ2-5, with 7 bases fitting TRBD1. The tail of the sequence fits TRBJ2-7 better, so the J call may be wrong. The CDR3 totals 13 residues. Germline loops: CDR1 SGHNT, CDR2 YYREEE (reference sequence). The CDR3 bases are TGTGCCAGCAGCCCGGACAGGTCCTACGAGCAGTACTTC. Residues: CASSPDRSYEQYF.

The CDR3 region is CASSFPSDYNEQFF. CDR3 DNA: TGTGCCAGCAGCTTCCCCTCCGACTACAATGAGCAGTTCTTC. This rearrangement joins TRBV11-2 to TRBJ2-1; D is unresolved. The CDR3 is 14 amino acids. The V gene lost 3 bases and the J gene lost 3 bases, with 9 bases spanning the gap. Germline-derived CDR1 and CDR2 are SGHAT and FQNNGV.

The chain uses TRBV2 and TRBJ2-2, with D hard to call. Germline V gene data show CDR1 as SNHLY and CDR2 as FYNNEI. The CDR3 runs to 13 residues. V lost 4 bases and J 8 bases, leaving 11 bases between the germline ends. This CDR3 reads CASSVWGLGELFF. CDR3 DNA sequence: TGTGCCAGCAGTGTTTGGGGTCTAGGGGAGCTGTTTTTT.

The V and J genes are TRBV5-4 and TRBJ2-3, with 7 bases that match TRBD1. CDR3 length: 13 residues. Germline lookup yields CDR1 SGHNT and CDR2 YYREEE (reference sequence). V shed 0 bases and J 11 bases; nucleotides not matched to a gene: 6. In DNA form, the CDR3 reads TGTGCCAGCAGCTTGGCATACCAGGGGGAGCAGTATTTT. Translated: CASSLAYQGEQYF.

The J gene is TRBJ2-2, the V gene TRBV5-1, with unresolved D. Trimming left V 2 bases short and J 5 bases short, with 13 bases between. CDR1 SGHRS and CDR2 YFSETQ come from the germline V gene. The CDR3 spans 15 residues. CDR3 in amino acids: CASSFQDIRTGELFF. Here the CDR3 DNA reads TGCGCCAGCAGCTTCCAGGATATTAGGACCGGGGAGCTGTTTTTT.

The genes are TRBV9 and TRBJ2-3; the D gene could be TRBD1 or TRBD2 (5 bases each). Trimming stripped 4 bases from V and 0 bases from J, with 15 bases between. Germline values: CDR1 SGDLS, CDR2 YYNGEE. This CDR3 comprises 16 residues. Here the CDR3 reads CASSPRGGPSTDTQYF. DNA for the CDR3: TGTGCCAGCAGCCCCCGGGGCGGGCCTAGCACAGATACGCAGTATTTT.

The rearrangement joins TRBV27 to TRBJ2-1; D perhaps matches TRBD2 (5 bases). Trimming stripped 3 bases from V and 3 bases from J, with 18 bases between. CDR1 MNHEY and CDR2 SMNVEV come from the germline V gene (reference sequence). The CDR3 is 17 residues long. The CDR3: CASSFWAKRRIYNEQFF. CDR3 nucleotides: TGTGCCAGCAGTTTTTGGGCCAAGCGGCGGATCTACAATGAGCAGTTCTTC.

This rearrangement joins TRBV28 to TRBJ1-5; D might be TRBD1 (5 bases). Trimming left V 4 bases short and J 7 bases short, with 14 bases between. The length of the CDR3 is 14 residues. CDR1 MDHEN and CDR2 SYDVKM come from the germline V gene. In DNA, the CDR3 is TGTGCCAGCAGTTATACTGGGACGTTGCAGCCCCAGCATTTT. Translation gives CASSYTGTLQPQHF.

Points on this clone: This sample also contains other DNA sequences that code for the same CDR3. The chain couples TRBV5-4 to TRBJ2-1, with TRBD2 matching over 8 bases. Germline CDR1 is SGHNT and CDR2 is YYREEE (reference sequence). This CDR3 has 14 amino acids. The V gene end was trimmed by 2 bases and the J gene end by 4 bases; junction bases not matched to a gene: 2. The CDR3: CASSLGTSYNEQFF. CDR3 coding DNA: TGTGCCAGCAGCTTAGGGACTAGTTACAATGAGCAGTTCTTC.

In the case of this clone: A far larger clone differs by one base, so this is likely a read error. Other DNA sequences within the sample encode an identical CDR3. CDR3: CASSFPGGHDEQYF. The CDR3 DNA reads as TGTGCCAGCAGCTTTCCTGGGGGTCATGATGAGCAGTACTTC. J is TRBJ2-7 and V is TRBV5-6; D possibly matches TRBD1 or TRBD2 (5 bases each). The germline CDR1 and CDR2 sequences are SGHDT and YYEEEE. The CDR3 spans 14 residues. Trimming removed 2 bases from V and 7 bases from J, with 16 bases in between.

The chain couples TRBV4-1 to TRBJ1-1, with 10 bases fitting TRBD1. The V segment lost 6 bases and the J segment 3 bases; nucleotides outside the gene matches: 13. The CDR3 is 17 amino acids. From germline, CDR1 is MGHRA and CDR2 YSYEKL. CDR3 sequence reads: CASSRFGTGAVYTEAFF. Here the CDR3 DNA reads TGCGCCAGCAGTCGCTTCGGGACAGGGGCCGTTTACACTGAAGCTTTCTTT.

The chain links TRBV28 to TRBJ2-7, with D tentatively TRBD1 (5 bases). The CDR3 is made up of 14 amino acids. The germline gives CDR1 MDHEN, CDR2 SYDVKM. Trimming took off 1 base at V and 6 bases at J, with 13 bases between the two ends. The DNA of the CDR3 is TGTGCCAGCAGTTTATTCGGCAAAAGGGGCGAGCAGTACTTC. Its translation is CASSLFGKRGEQYF. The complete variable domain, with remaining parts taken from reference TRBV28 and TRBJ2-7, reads DVKVTQSSRYLVKRTGEKVFLECVQDMDHENMFWYRQDPGLGLRLIYFSYDVKMKEKGDIPEGYSVSREKKERFSLILESASTNQTSMYLCASSLFGKRGEQYFGPGTRLTVT.

The CDR3 coding sequence is TGTGCCAGCAGCTTAGCGGGCCGGCAGGGGGCGCGGGGGGCCAACGTCCTGACTTTC. Its translation: CASSLAGRQGARGANVLTF. V usage is TRBV11-2 and J usage is TRBJ2-6, with 8 bases aligning to TRBD1. Germline CDR1 reads SGHAT; CDR2 reads FQNNGV. The CDR3 sequence is 19 residues long. Germline trimming cut 1 base from V and 4 bases from J; bases unmatched to any gene: 12.

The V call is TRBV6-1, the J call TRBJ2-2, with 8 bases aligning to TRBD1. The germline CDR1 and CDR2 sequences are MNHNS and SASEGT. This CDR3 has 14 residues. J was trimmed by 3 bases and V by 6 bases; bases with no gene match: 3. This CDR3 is CASRVTGDTGELFF. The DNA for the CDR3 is TGTGCCAGCAGGGTGACAGGGGACACCGGGGAGCTGTTTTTT.

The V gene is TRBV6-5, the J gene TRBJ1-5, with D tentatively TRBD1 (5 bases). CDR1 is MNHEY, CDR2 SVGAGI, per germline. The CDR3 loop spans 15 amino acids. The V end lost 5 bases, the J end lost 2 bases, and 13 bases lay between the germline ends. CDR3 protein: CASSPTGRGNQPQHF. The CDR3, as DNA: TGTGCCAGCAGTCCGACCGGCAGGGGCAATCAGCCCCAGCATTTT.

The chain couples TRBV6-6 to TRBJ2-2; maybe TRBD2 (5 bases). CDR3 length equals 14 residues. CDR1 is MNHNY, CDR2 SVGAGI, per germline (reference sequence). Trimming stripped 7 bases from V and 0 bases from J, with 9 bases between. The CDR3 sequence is CASINGANTGELFF. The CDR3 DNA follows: TGTGCCAGCATCAACGGGGCGAACACCGGGGAGCTGTTTTTT.

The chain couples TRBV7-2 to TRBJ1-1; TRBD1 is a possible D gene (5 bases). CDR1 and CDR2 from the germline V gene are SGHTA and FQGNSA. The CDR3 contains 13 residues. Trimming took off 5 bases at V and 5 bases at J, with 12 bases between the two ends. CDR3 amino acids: CASSVVKGTEAFF. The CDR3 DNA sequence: TGTGCCAGCAGCGTCGTCAAGGGGACTGAAGCTTTCTTT. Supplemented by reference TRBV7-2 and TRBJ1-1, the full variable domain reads GAGVSQSPSNKVTEKGKDVELRCDPISGHTALYWYRQSLGQGLEFLIYFQGNSAPDKSGLPSDRFSAERTGGSVSTLTIQRTQQEDSAVYLCASSVVKGTEAFFGQGTRLTVV.

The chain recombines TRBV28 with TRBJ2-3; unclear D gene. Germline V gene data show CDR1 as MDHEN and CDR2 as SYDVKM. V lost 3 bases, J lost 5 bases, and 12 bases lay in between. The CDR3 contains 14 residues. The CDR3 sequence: CASSLSTMQDTQYF. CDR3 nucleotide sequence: TGTGCCAGCAGTTTGAGCACTATGCAAGATACGCAGTATTTT.

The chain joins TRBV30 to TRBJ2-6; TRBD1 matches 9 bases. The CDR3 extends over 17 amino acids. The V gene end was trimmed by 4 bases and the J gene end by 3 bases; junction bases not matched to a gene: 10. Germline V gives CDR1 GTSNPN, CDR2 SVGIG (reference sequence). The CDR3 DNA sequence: TGTGCCTGGACTATTGGGGGGACAGGGTATGGGGCCAACGTCCTGACTTTC. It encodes CAWTIGGTGYGANVLTF.

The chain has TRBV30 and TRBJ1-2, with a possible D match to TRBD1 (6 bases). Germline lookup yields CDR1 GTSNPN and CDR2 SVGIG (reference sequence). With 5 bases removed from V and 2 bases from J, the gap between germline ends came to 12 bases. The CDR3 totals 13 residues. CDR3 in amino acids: CAWAQGENYGYTF. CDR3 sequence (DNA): TGTGCCTGGGCACAGGGTGAGAACTATGGCTACACCTTC.